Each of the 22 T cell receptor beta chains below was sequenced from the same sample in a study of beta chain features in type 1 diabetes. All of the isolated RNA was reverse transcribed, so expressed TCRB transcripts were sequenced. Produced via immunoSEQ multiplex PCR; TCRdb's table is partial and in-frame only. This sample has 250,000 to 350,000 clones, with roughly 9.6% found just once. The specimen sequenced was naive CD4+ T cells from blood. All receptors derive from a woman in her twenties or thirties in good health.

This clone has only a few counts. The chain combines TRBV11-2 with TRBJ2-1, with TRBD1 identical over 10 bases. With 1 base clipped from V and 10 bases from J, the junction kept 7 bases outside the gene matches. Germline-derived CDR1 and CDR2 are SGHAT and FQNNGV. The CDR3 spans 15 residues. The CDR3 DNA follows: TGTGCCAGCAGCTTAGTTGGGACAGGGGTCGTCGAGCAGTTCTTC. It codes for CASSLVGTGVVEQFF. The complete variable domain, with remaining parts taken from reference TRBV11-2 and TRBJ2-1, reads EAGVAQSPRYKIIEKRQSVAFWCNPISGHATLYWYQQILGQGPKLLIQFQNNGVVDDSQLPKDRFSAERLKGVDSTLKIQPAKLEDSAVYLCASSLVGTGVVEQFFGPGTRLTVL.

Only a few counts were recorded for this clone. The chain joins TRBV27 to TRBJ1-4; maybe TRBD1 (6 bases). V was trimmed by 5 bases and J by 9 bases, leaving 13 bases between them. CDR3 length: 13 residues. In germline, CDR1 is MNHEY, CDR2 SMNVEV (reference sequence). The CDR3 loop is CASSAGGAQKLFF. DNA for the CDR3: TGTGCCAGCAGTGCGGGGGGGGCGCAAAAACTGTTTTTT.

The CDR3 region is CASSAGASGANVLTF. The CDR3, as DNA: TGTGCCAGCAGCGCAGGGGCCTCTGGGGCCAACGTCCTGACTTTC. V and J are TRBV7-2 and TRBJ2-6; TRBD1 might be the D (6 bases). V gave up 5 bases and J gave up 0 bases, with 8 bases separating them. Germline V lookup: CDR1 SGHTA, CDR2 FQGNSA. CDR3 size: 15 residues.

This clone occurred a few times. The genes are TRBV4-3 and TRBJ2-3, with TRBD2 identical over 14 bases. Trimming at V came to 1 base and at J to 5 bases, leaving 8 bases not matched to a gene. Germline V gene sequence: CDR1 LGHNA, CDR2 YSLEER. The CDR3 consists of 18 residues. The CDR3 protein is CASSQAPTSGRGEDTQYF. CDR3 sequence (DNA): TGCGCCAGCAGCCAAGCGCCGACTAGCGGGAGGGGGGAAGATACGCAGTATTTT.

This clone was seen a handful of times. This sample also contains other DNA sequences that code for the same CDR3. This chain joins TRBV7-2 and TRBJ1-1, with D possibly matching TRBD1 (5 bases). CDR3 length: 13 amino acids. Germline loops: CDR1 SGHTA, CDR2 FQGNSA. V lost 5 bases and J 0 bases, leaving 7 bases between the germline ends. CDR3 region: CASSLTVNTEAFF. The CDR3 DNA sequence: TGTGCCAGCAGCCTGACAGTGAACACTGAAGCTTTCTTT.

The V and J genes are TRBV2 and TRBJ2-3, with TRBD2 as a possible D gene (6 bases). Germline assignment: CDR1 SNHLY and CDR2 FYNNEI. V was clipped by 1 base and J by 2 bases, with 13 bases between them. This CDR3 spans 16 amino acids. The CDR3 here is CASSEGGLANTDTQYF. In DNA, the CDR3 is TGTGCCAGCAGTGAAGGGGGTCTAGCGAACACAGATACGCAGTATTTT.

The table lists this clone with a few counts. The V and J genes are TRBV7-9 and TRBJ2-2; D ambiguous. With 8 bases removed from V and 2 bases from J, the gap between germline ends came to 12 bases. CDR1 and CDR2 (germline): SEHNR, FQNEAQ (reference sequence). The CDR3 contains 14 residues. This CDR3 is CASGQTQNTGELFF. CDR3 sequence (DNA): TGTGCCAGCGGGCAGACCCAAAACACCGGGGAGCTGTTTTTT.

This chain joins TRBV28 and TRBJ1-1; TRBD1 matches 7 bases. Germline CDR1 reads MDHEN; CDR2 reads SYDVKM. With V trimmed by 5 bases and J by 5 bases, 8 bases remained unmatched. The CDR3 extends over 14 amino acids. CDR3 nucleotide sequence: TGTGCCAGCAGTGACAGGGATGGGAAGACTGAAGCTTTCTTT. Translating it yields CASSDRDGKTEAFF.

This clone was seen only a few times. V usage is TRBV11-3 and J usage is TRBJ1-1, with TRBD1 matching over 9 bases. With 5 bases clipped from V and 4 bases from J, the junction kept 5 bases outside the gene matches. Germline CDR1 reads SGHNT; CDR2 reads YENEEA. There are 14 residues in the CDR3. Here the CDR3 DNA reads TGTGCCAGCAGCCCGGGACAGGGTGGCACTGAAGCTTTCTTT. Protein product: CASSPGQGGTEAFF.

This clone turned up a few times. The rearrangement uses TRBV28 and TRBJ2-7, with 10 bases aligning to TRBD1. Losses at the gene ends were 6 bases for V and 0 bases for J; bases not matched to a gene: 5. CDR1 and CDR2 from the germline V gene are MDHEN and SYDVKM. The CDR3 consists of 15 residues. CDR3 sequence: CASSPDRGPSYEQYF. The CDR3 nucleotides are TGTGCCAGCAGCCCCGACAGGGGGCCCTCCTACGAGCAGTACTTC.

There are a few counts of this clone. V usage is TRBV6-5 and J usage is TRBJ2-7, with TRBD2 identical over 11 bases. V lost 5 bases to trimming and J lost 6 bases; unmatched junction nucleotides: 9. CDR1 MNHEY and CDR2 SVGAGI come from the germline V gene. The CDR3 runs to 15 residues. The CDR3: CASSLLAGAPGEQYF. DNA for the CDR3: TGTGCCAGCAGTCTACTAGCGGGAGCCCCTGGCGAGCAGTACTTC.

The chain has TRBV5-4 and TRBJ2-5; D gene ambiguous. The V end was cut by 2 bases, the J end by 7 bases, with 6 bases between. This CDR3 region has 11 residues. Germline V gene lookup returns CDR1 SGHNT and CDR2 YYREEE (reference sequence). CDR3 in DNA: TGTGCCAGCAGCTTCTCGGGGACCCAGTACTTC. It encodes CASSFSGTQYF. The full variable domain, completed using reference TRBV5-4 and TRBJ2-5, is ETGVTQSPTHLIKTRGQQVTLRCSSQSGHNTVSWYQQALGQGPQFIFQYYREEENGRGNFPPRFSGLQFPNYSSELNVNALELDDSALYLCASSFSGTQYFGPGTRLLVL.

The DNA for the CDR3 is TGTGCCAGCGGCGACAGGGGGAGTTCTGGCTACACCTTC. Translation: CASGDRGSSGYTF. The gene calls are TRBV7-3 and TRBJ1-2; 9 nucleotides match TRBD1. The germline CDR1 and CDR2 sequences are SGHTA and FQGTGA. This CDR3 has 13 amino acids. V shed 8 bases, J shed 7 bases, and the junction held 8 bases outside the gene matches. Complete variable domain (other parts from reference TRBV7-3 and TRBJ1-2): GAGVSQTPSNKVTEKGKYVELRCDPISGHTALYWYRQSLGQGPEFLIYFQGTGAADDSGLPNDRFFAVRPEGSVSTLKIQRTERGDSAVYLCASGDRGSSGYTFGSGTRLTVV.

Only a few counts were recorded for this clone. CDR3 residues: CASSIVGESYGYTF. DNA for the CDR3: TGTGCCAGTAGTATAGTGGGCGAATCCTATGGCTACACCTTC. V is TRBV19 and J is TRBJ1-2; D gene unclear. Germline values: CDR1 LNHDA, CDR2 SQIVND (reference sequence). The CDR3 is 14 amino acids. Trimming stripped 1 base from V and 4 bases from J, with 10 bases between.

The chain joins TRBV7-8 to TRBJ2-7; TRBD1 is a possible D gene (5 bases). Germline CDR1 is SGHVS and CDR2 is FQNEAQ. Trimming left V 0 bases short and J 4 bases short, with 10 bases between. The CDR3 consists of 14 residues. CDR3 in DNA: TGTGCCAGCAGCTTAGCCACAGGCCTTTACGAGCAGTACTTC. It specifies CASSLATGLYEQYF.

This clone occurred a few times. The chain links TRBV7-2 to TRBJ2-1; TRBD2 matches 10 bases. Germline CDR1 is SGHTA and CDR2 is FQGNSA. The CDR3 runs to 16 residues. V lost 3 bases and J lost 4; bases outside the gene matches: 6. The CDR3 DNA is TGTGCCAGCAGCTTTACCGGGACTAGCGCTTACAATGAGCAGTTCTTC. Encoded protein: CASSFTGTSAYNEQFF.

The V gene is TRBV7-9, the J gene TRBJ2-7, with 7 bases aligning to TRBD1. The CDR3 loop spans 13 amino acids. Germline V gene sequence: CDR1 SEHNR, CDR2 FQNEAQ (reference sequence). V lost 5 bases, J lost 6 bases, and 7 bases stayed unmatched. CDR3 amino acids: CASSIEGASEQYF. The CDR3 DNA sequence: TGTGCCAGCAGCATAGAGGGGGCGAGCGAGCAGTACTTC.

CDR3: CAAGGGLMNTEAFF. The CDR3 nucleotides read TGTGCCGCCGGGGGGGGTTTAATGAACACTGAAGCTTTCTTT. The gene calls are TRBV28 and TRBJ1-1; D might be TRBD1 (5 bases). The CDR3 loop spans 14 amino acids. Trimming pared 11 bases from V and 0 bases from J, leaving 16 bases between. Germline CDR1 is MDHEN and CDR2 is SYDVKM.

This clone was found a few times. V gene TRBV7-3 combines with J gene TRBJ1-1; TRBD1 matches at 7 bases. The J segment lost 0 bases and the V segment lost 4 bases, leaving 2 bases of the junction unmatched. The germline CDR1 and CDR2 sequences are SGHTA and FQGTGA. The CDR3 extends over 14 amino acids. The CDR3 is CASSSGTVNTEAFF. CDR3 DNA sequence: TGTGCCAGCAGCTCGGGGACAGTGAACACTGAAGCTTTCTTT.

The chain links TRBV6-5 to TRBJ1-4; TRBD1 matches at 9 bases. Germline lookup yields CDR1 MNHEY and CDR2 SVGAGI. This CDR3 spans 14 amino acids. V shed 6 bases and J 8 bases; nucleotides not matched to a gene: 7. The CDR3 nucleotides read TGTGCCAGCAGAGTACAGGGGGCACGGGAAAAACTGTTTTTT. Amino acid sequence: CASRVQGAREKLFF.

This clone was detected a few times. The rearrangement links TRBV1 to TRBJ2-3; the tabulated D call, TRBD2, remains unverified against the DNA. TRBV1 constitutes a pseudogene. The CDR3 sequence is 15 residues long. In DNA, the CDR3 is TGCACCAGCAGATCTCCGGGACTAGACGGAGATACGCAGTATTTT. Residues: CTSRSPGLDGDTQYF.

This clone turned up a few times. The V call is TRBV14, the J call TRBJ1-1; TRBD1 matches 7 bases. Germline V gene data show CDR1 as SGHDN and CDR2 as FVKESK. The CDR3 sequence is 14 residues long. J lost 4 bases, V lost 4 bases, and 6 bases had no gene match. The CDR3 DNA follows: TGTGCCAGCAGCCGAGGGACAGCTCTCACTGAAGCTTTCTTT. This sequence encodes CASSRGTALTEAFF.